A single sample is the source of the 20 T cell receptor beta chains below, sequenced in a study of T cell responses to AZD1222 COVID-19 vaccine. Using immunoSEQ multiplex PCR, the repertoire was profiled, and TCRdb retains in-frame clones only, with some absent. The table records roughly 90,000 clones, about 92% of them present only once. The source material was peripheral blood, sampled 28 days after the second AZD1222 dose. These receptors came from an adult who received the AZD1222 COVID-19 vaccine.

This chain links TRBV5-5 with TRBJ1-5; 7 nucleotides line up with TRBD1. CDR3 size: 16 residues. J gave up 2 bases and V 0 bases, and 5 bases lay outside the gene matches. Per the germline V gene, CDR1 is SGHKS and CDR2 is YYEKEE (reference sequence). In DNA form, the CDR3 reads TGTGCCAGCAGCTTGGGACAGGGTCGGGGCAATCAGCCCCAGCATTTT. Amino acids: CASSLGQGRGNQPQHF.

This chain connects TRBV7-2 to TRBJ2-1; 7 nucleotides agree with TRBD1. The CDR3 sequence is 15 residues long. Germline CDR1 SGHTA, CDR2 FQGNSA. Losses at the gene ends were 5 bases for V and 0 bases for J; bases not matched to a gene: 4. The CDR3 DNA reads as TGTGCCAGCAGCATTGACAGGGCCTCCTACAATGAGCAGTTCTTC. Translation: CASSIDRASYNEQFF.

The rearrangement links TRBV18 to TRBJ2-2; TRBD2 matches at 8 bases. J was trimmed by 1 base and V by 0 bases; bases with no gene match: 4. The CDR3 loop spans 17 amino acids. Germline CDR1 reads KGHSH; CDR2 reads LQKENI. The CDR3 region is CASSPPRGLENTGELFF. As DNA, the CDR3 is TGTGCCAGCTCACCACCTCGGGGACTAGAGAACACCGGGGAGCTGTTTTTT. Combining the CDR3 with reference TRBV18 and TRBJ2-2 gives the whole variable domain NAGVMQNPRHLVRRRGQEARLRCSPMKGHSHVYWYRQLPEEGLKFMVYLQKENIIDESGMPKERFSAEFPKEGPSILRIQQVVRGDSAAYFCASSPPRGLENTGELFFGEGSRLTVL.

The genes are TRBV5-1 and TRBJ1-2; TRBD1 matches at 8 bases. In germline, CDR1 is SGHRS, CDR2 YFSETQ. Trimming removed 5 bases from V and 2 bases from J; junction bases left unmatched: 20. This CDR3 has 19 amino acids. Here the CDR3 reads CASSAPGTGPPPENYGYTF. For the CDR3, the DNA is TGCGCCAGCAGTGCCCCCGGGACAGGTCCCCCCCCAGAAAACTATGGCTACACCTTC.

The chain is built from TRBV3-1 (or the pseudogene TRBV3-2) and TRBJ2-1, with TRBD2 matching over 14 bases. This CDR3 region has 17 residues. Trimming at V came to 5 bases and at J to 7 bases, leaving 10 bases not matched to a gene. Per germline, CDR1 LGHDT and CDR2 YNNKEL (reference sequence). The CDR3 nucleotides are TGTGCCAGCAGCGCCCAGACTAGCGGGGGGGCCAAGAATGAGCAGTTCTTC. As protein: CASSAQTSGGAKNEQFF.

This clone has more than one count but fewer than ten. The genes are TRBV4-3 and TRBJ1-5; 9 bases map to TRBD1. Germline V lookup: CDR1 LGHNA, CDR2 YSLEER. V lost 4 bases, J lost 6 bases, and 10 bases stayed unmatched. This CDR3 is 16 amino acids long. As DNA, the CDR3 is TGCGCCAGCAGCCCCCACGCCGACAGGGGGGGTCAGCCCCAGCATTTT. The encoded protein is CASSPHADRGGQPQHF.

The chain couples TRBV9 to TRBJ2-1, with 11 bases fitting TRBD2. The CDR3 spans 14 residues. The V gene end was trimmed by 4 bases and the J gene end by 7 bases; junction bases not matched to a gene: 4. The germline CDR1 and CDR2 sequences are SGDLS and YYNGEE. Here the CDR3 reads CASSSTSGANEQFF. The CDR3 region has the DNA TGTGCCAGCAGCTCGACTAGCGGGGCAAATGAGCAGTTCTTC. Complete variable domain (other parts from reference TRBV9 and TRBJ2-1): DSGVTQTPKHLITATGQRVTLRCSPRSGDLSVYWYQQSLDQGLQFLIQYYNGEERAKGNILERFSAQQFPDLHSELNLSSLELGDSALYFCASSSTSGANEQFFGPGTRLTVL.

This chain uses TRBV7-9 with TRBJ1-5, with D unresolved. Trimming left V 5 bases short and J 0 bases short, with 11 bases between. Germline lookup yields CDR1 SEHNR and CDR2 FQNEAQ (reference sequence). CDR3 length equals 15 residues. CDR3 region: CASSRDTYSNQPQHF. CDR3 coding DNA: TGTGCCAGCAGCCGAGACACTTATAGCAATCAGCCCCAGCATTTT.

This clone is a singleton in its sample. The genes are TRBV6-5 and TRBJ2-7; D is perhaps TRBD1 (6 bases). The CDR3 extends over 13 amino acids. Germline V gene sequence: CDR1 MNHEY, CDR2 SVGAGI. Trimming left V 3 bases short and J 3 bases short, with 9 bases between. CDR3 sequence (DNA): TGTGCCAGCAGTTATCGCAGGGGCTACGAGCAGTACTTC. This translates into CASSYRRGYEQYF.

The chain's CDR3 is CARGQPLSYEQYV. The DNA of the CDR3 is TGTGCCCGGGGACAGCCTCTCTCCTACGAGCAGTACGTC. The rearrangement links TRBV2 to TRBJ2-7; 7 bases fit TRBD1. The V segment lost 11 bases and the J segment 0 bases; nucleotides outside the gene matches: 7. The germline V gene has CDR1 SNHLY and CDR2 FYNNEI. The CDR3 sequence is 13 residues long.

V is TRBV11-3 and J is TRBJ2-3; TRBD1 or TRBD2 may be the D gene (5 bases each). Germline CDR1 is SGHNT and CDR2 is YENEEA. V was trimmed by 0 bases and J by 8 bases, leaving 12 bases between them. The CDR3 totals 14 residues. The CDR3 here is CASSLDGTVPTQYF. The CDR3 DNA sequence: TGTGCCAGCAGCTTAGACGGGACCGTCCCTACGCAGTATTTT.

This chain uses TRBV10-2 with TRBJ1-5; D possibly corresponds to TRBD1 (5 bases). Germline CDR1 WSHSY, CDR2 SAAADI. This CDR3 has 13 residues. V lost 8 bases and J 4 bases, leaving 12 bases between the germline ends. This CDR3 reads CASSSNRNQPQHF. The CDR3 bases are TGCGCCAGCTCCTCGAACAGGAATCAGCCCCAGCATTTT.

The chain has TRBV3-1 (or the pseudogene TRBV3-2) and TRBJ2-3, with TRBD2 matching 8 bases. The ends lost 3 bases at V and 1 base at J; junction bases unmatched: 9. This CDR3 has 17 residues. Germline V gene sequence: CDR1 LGHDT, CDR2 YNNKEL (reference sequence). The CDR3, as DNA: TGTGCCAGCAGCCAGGGAGTGGCGGGGGGTCGCACAGATACGCAGTATTTT. Its protein is CASSQGVAGGRTDTQYF.

The CDR3 bases are TGTGCCAGCAGTTTACACCAGGGCTACGAGCAGTACTTC. This codes for CASSLHQGYEQYF. V gene TRBV28 combines with J gene TRBJ2-7, with a weak D call TRBD1 (5 bases). V was clipped by 2 bases and J by 3 bases, with 8 bases between them. The length of the CDR3 is 13 residues. Germline lookup yields CDR1 MDHEN and CDR2 SYDVKM.

The chain couples TRBV30 to TRBJ2-3, with TRBD1 as a possible D gene (5 bases). V shed 4 bases and J shed 8 bases, with 10 bases lying between them. Germline V gives CDR1 GTSNPN, CDR2 SVGIG (reference sequence). The CDR3 sequence is 11 residues long. CDR3 in amino acids: CAWTGLGTQYF. CDR3 DNA: TGTGCCTGGACAGGGTTAGGTACGCAGTATTTT.

The chain links TRBV4-1 to TRBJ1-2, with TRBD1 identical over 9 bases. V lost 0 bases and J lost 4; bases outside the gene matches: 3. Germline-derived CDR1 and CDR2 are MGHRA and YSYEKL. This CDR3 is 15 amino acids long. Written as DNA, the CDR3 is TGCGCCAGCAGCCAAGAACAGGGGGCTAGCTATGGCTACACCTTC. The encoded protein is CASSQEQGASYGYTF.

V and J are TRBV30 and TRBJ1-5; D is unclear. In germline, CDR1 is GTSNPN, CDR2 SVGIG (reference sequence). The CDR3 sequence is 13 residues long. Trimming removed 2 bases from V and 0 bases from J, with 5 bases in between. CDR3 loop: CAWSLVSNQPQHF. CDR3 in DNA: TGTGCCTGGAGTCTGGTTAGCAATCAGCCCCAGCATTTT.

The chain carries TRBV4-2 and TRBJ1-1; 10 nucleotides align to TRBD1. V was clipped by 5 bases and J by 2 bases; unmatched bases: 2. CDR1 and CDR2 from the germline V gene are LGHNA and YNFKEQ. This CDR3 is built from 14 residues. The CDR3, as DNA: TGTGCCAGCAGCGGGGACAGGGGAAACACTGAAGCTTTCTTT. As protein: CASSGDRGNTEAFF.

V and J are TRBV2 and TRBJ2-5, with 9 bases aligning to TRBD2. This CDR3 is 14 amino acids long. With 3 bases clipped from V and 3 bases from J, the junction kept 2 bases outside the gene matches. CDR1 is SNHLY, CDR2 FYNNEI, per germline. The chain's CDR3 is CASSDPSGEETQYF. The CDR3 bases are TGTGCCAGCAGTGACCCTAGCGGGGAAGAGACCCAGTACTTC.

This clone was found once. This rearrangement joins TRBV5-8 to TRBJ1-1; tentatively, D is TRBD1 (5 bases). The germline V gene encodes CDR1 SGHTS and CDR2 YDEGEE. CDR3 length: 13 residues. Deletions cut 0 bases from V and 3 bases from J, with 6 bases between. CDR3 in DNA: TGTGCCAGCAGCTTGGGCAGGGACACTGAAGCTTTCTTT. Translating it yields CASSLGRDTEAFF.